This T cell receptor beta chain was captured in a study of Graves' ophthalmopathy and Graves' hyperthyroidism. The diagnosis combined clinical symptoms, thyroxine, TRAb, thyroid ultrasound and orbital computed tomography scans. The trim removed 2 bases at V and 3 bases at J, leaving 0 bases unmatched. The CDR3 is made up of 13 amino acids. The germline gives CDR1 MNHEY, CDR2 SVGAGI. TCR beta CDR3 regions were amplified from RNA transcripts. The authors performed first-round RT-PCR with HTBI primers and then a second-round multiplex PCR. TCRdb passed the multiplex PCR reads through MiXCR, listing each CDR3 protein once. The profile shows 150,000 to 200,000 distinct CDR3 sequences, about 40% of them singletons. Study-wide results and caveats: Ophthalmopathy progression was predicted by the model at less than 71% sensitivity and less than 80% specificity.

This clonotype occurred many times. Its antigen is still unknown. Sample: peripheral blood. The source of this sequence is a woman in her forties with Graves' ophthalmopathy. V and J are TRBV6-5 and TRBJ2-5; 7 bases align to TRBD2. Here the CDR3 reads CASSYGGEETQYF. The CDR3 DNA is TGTGCCAGCAGTTACGGGGGGGAAGAGACCCAGTACTTC.